This record looks at one TCR beta chain sequence and its context. Antigen specificity is unknown. The ends were cut back, 6 bases at V and 2 bases at J, with 17 bases in the middle. This CDR3 comprises 17 residues. CDR1 is LNHDA and CDR2 is SQIVND in the germline V gene (reference sequence). This sample is part of a study of T cell repertoires in cytomegalovirus infection. Looking at the study overall: The study used recently identified HLA-C-restricted and well-studied HLA-B-restricted CMV epitopes. Public TCR beta signatures marked donors with CMV infection and the matching HLA. Study observations and caveats: CMV carriers having the relevant HLA were flagged by cumulative public TCR beta family frequency. HLA-C-restricted CMV-specific TCR beta clonotypes prevailed in the ex vivo response.

TCRdb recomputed calls from the reads with MiXCR, one row per CDR3 protein. This sample has hundreds of thousands of distinct CDR3 sequences, with approximately 33% found just once. The clonotype comes from a human donor in good health (CMV status not recorded). Some clones in this sample may be carry-over from other donors' samples. The genes are TRBV19 and TRBJ2-6; D perhaps matches TRBD2 (6 bases). The specimen comprised cultured PBMCs, sampled from culture after CMV antigen stimulation. CDR3 coding DNA: TGTGCCAGTAGGACCCCGGGACTCTGGGCTGGGGCCAACGTCCTGACTTTC. Translated: CASRTPGLWAGANVLTF.